Below are 22 T cell receptor beta chains sequenced from a single sample in a study of cytomegalovirus exposure and HLA in healthy donors. The PCR made use of 60 Vbeta and 13 Jbeta primers. Repertoires were generated with immunoSEQ multiplex PCR, while TCRdb's copy carries only in-frame clones and drops some. This sample has approximately 100,000 clones, with approximately 73% found just once. The specimen sequenced was PBMCs. Receptor source: a young woman in good health and CMV-seropositive.

V gene TRBV28 combines with J gene TRBJ2-1, with 8 bases that match TRBD2. Germline CDR1 and CDR2: MDHEN and SYDVKM. The CDR3 consists of 15 residues. With V trimmed by 5 bases and J by 0 bases, 3 bases remained unmatched. CDR3 in DNA: TGTGCCAGCAGTCCGGGGGGGAGCTCCTACAATGAGCAGTTCTTC. This translates into CASSPGGSSYNEQFF.

CDR3 loop: CASSPPLIAANEQFF. CDR3 coding DNA: TGTGCCAGCAGCCCTCCCTTGATAGCGGCCAATGAGCAGTTCTTC. The chain employs TRBV5-4 and TRBJ2-1; D may be TRBD2 (6 bases). Germline V CDR1 and CDR2: SGHNT, YYREEE (reference sequence). The germline V and J ends were trimmed by 4 bases and 6 bases, with 17 bases remaining between them. The CDR3 is made up of 15 amino acids.

The chain uses TRBV11-2 and TRBJ2-1; TRBD2 aligns across 7 bases. This CDR3 has 18 amino acids. Germline assignment: CDR1 SGHAT and CDR2 FQNNGV. V lost 5 bases and J lost 4; bases outside the gene matches: 17. The CDR3 DNA reads as TGTGCCAGCAGCCCGCGGCTCCATGGGAGCGGGAATTACAATGAGCAGTTCTTC. It specifies CASSPRLHGSGNYNEQFF.

The J gene is TRBJ1-1, the V gene TRBV19; D is possibly TRBD1 (5 bases). This CDR3 contains 14 residues. Trimming pared 5 bases from V and 3 bases from J, leaving 13 bases between. Germline V gene lookup returns CDR1 LNHDA and CDR2 SQIVND (reference sequence). DNA for the CDR3: TGTGCCAGTAGTGGGGGGGTAAAGGACACTGAAGCTTTCTTT. Translating gives CASSGGVKDTEAFF.

V is TRBV9 and J is TRBJ1-2; D is perhaps TRBD1 (6 bases). Per germline, CDR1 SGDLS and CDR2 YYNGEE. Trimming pared 3 bases from V and 5 bases from J, leaving 23 bases between. This CDR3 is built from 17 residues. The CDR3 is CASSEGDVPRSAYGYTF. CDR3 sequence (DNA): TGTGCCAGCAGCGAGGGGGACGTTCCTCGGTCTGCTTATGGCTACACCTTC.

The chain uses TRBV5-1 and TRBJ1-6; weak D call: TRBD1 (5 bases). Looked up from germline, CDR1 is SGHRS and CDR2 is YFSETQ. The length of the CDR3 is 15 residues. The V end was cut by 0 bases, the J end by 7 bases, with 11 bases between. CDR3 region: CASSLEGPGNSPLHF. The CDR3 bases are TGCGCCAGCAGCTTGGAAGGGCCAGGGAATTCACCCCTCCACTTT.

This sequence joins TRBV30 and TRBJ1-2, with TRBD1 identical over 8 bases. This CDR3 has 15 amino acids. Germline CDR1 reads GTSNPN; CDR2 reads SVGIG (reference sequence). After removal of 3 bases from V and 8 bases from J, the junction contained 14 bases not matched to a gene. In DNA, the CDR3 is TGTGCCTGGAGATCTGGACAGGGTCTGGCCTGGGGCTACACCTTC. Its protein is CAWRSGQGLAWGYTF.

The rearrangement uses TRBV14 and TRBJ2-5; 7 bases map to TRBD1. This CDR3 region has 12 residues. With V trimmed by 6 bases and J by 4 bases, 2 bases remained unmatched. Looked up from germline, CDR1 is SGHDN and CDR2 is FVKESK. As DNA, the CDR3 is TGTGCCAGCAGTCAGGGGGTAGAGACCCAGTACTTC. Protein product: CASSQGVETQYF.

The chain carries TRBV5-1 and TRBJ1-4; possible D gene TRBD1, 6 bases. There are 14 residues in the CDR3. The germline V and J ends were trimmed by 3 bases and 8 bases, with 14 bases remaining between them. The V gene's germline CDR1 is SGHRS and CDR2 YFSETQ. The CDR3 protein is CASSSSRGEEKLFF. For the CDR3, the DNA is TGCGCCAGCAGCTCCAGCAGGGGTGAAGAAAAACTGTTTTTT.

This clone was seen only once. The V call is TRBV5-1, the J call TRBJ1-1; D possibly corresponds to TRBD1 (5 bases). The CDR3 is 13 amino acids. With 5 bases removed from V and 6 bases from J, the gap between germline ends came to 14 bases. CDR1 is SGHRS and CDR2 is YFSETQ in the germline V gene. The CDR3 protein is CASRPTGRPEAFF. DNA for the CDR3: TGCGCCAGCAGGCCAACAGGACGCCCTGAAGCTTTCTTT.

The chain is built from TRBV27 and TRBJ1-4; D is perhaps TRBD1 (5 bases). V lost 3 bases, J lost 5 bases, and 10 bases lay in between. The germline CDR1 and CDR2 sequences are MNHEY and SMNVEV (reference sequence). The CDR3 is 14 residues long. In DNA form, the CDR3 reads TGTGCCAGCAGTTTCGGTCAGGGAAATGAAAAACTGTTTTTT. Translation: CASSFGQGNEKLFF.

J is TRBJ1-1 and V is TRBV9; the D gene is possibly TRBD1 (6 bases). CDR1 is SGDLS, CDR2 YYNGEE, per germline. The V and J ends lost 0 bases and 3 bases respectively, with 9 bases between them. The CDR3 is made up of 14 amino acids. CDR3 bases: TGTGCCAGCAGCGTAGCAGGGGTCGACACTGAAGCTTTCTTT. Translating gives CASSVAGVDTEAFF.

This chain connects TRBV7-9 to TRBJ1-2; D might be TRBD1 (5 bases). This CDR3 spans 18 amino acids. V was pared by 5 bases and J by 4 bases, with 26 bases between. Per the germline V gene, CDR1 is SEHNR and CDR2 is FQNEAQ (reference sequence). Here the CDR3 reads CASSRLRDSRTLVYGYTF. The DNA for the CDR3 is TGTGCCAGCAGCAGGCTTCGGGACTCCCGTACGCTTGTCTATGGCTACACCTTC.

This clone was recorded once. This rearrangement joins TRBV19 to TRBJ2-7; the D gene is possibly TRBD1 (6 bases). From germline, CDR1 is LNHDA and CDR2 SQIVND (reference sequence). Trimming removed 6 bases from V and 4 bases from J, with 22 bases in between. The CDR3 has 16 residues. Written as DNA, the CDR3 is TGTGCCAGTAGCCCCAGGGGCGGCCGACCCTCTTACGAGCAGTACTTC. Residues: CASSPRGGRPSYEQYF.

This chain uses TRBV5-1 with TRBJ2-1; 11 bases are shared with TRBD2. Looked up from germline, CDR1 is SGHRS and CDR2 is YFSETQ. The CDR3 is made up of 16 amino acids. The J segment lost 3 bases and the V segment lost 0 bases, leaving 2 bases of the junction unmatched. The CDR3 DNA is TGCGCCAGCAGCTTGGCTAGCGGGGGGTACTACAATGAGCAGTTCTTC. It is translated as CASSLASGGYYNEQFF.

This rearrangement joins TRBV6-1 to TRBJ2-3, with TRBD1 identical over 7 bases. Germline lookup yields CDR1 MNHNS and CDR2 SASEGT. Trimming at V came to 5 bases and at J to 5 bases, leaving 7 bases not matched to a gene. This CDR3 region has 14 residues. As DNA, the CDR3 is TGTGCCAGCAGTACGGACAGGTGGTTAGATACGCAGTATTTT. Amino acid sequence: CASSTDRWLDTQYF.

The rearrangement links TRBV5-4 to TRBJ2-5; D unresolved. The V gene's germline CDR1 is SGHNT and CDR2 YYREEE (reference sequence). The CDR3 is 13 residues long. V gave up 0 bases and J gave up 3 bases, with 6 bases separating them. The CDR3 DNA follows: TGTGCCAGCAGCTTGGTCTATGAAGAGACCCAGTACTTC. Its protein product is CASSLVYEETQYF. Using reference TRBV5-4 and TRBJ2-5 for the parts outside the CDR3, the full variable domain is ETGVTQSPTHLIKTRGQQVTLRCSSQSGHNTVSWYQQALGQGPQFIFQYYREEENGRGNFPPRFSGLQFPNYSSELNVNALELDDSALYLCASSLVYEETQYFGPGTRLLVL.

The chain uses TRBV5-4 and TRBJ2-3; 11 bases are a match to TRBD2. Germline loops: CDR1 SGHNT, CDR2 YYREEE (reference sequence). The V segment lost 1 base and the J segment 0 bases; nucleotides outside the gene matches: 7. This CDR3 comprises 18 residues. DNA of the CDR3: TGTGCCAGCAGCTTGACTAGCGGGGGCCCTTTTAGCACAGATACGCAGTATTTT. Amino acids: CASSLTSGGPFSTDTQYF.

Concerning this clone: Relative to the germline gene, one junction end is altered; a read error may explain this. V and J are TRBV19 and TRBJ2-1; 11 bases line up with TRBD2. This CDR3 has 15 residues. Germline V gene data show CDR1 as LNHDA and CDR2 as SQIVND (reference sequence). The CDR3 spells CTSSLSGGAYNEQFF. In DNA, the CDR3 is TGTACCAGTAGCCTTAGCGGGGGGGCCTACAATGAGCAGTTCTTC.

This chain connects TRBV25-1 to TRBJ2-7; D uncertain. The CDR3 runs 11 residues. With 6 bases removed from V and 6 bases from J, the gap between germline ends came to 9 bases. The germline CDR1 and CDR2 sequences are MGHDK and SYGVNS. This CDR3 is CASSLSFEQYF. The CDR3 DNA reads as TGTGCCAGCAGCCTGTCTTTCGAGCAGTACTTC.

This rearrangement joins TRBV6-5 to TRBJ1-2; D remains unclear. This CDR3 has 12 amino acids. V dropped 6 bases and J dropped 3 bases, with 8 bases sitting between them. CDR1 is MNHEY and CDR2 is SVGAGI in the germline V gene. The CDR3 DNA reads as TGTGCCAGCAGGTCGGTGGACTATGGCTACACCTTC. Translating gives CASRSVDYGYTF.

The V gene is TRBV30, the J gene TRBJ1-5, with a weak D call TRBD1 (5 bases). CDR1 GTSNPN and CDR2 SVGIG come from the germline V gene (reference sequence). The V end lost 5 bases, the J end lost 0 bases, and 8 bases lay between the germline ends. This CDR3 is built from 13 residues. The CDR3 region is CAWDSYSNQPQHF. CDR3 nucleotide sequence: TGTGCCTGGGACAGTTATAGCAATCAGCCCCAGCATTTT.